This T cell receptor beta chain emerged from a study of blood T cell repertoires in COVID-19. Study in general: Samples representing acute and convalescent COVID-19 were sourced from the United States, Italy and Spain. T cells, B-cell-depleted T cells, or PBMCs supplied cDNA or gDNA.

The V gene's germline CDR1 is SGHVS and CDR2 FQNEAQ. J gave up 5 bases and V 1 base, and 5 bases lay outside the gene matches. The CDR3 runs 15 residues. Original processing methods: Amplification with reference gene primers provided the estimates of nucleated cell counts. Measured with immunoSEQ multiplex PCR; TCRdb has only the in-frame clones, and not every one. V and J calls and clone size are given by that table; D and trimming were obtained from the DNA. The sample holds 51,000 or so clones; 70% to 90% are singletons and the top ten take 10% to 15%. Sequencing used peripheral blood. The chain recombines TRBV7-8 with TRBJ2-5; TRBD1 aligns across 9 bases. The sequence derives from a man at least 80 years old with acute or convalescent COVID-19. CDR3 coding DNA: TGTGCCAGCAGCTTAGGGGACAGGGACCGGGAGACCCAGTACTTC. Translating it yields CASSLGDRDRETQYF.